This T cell receptor (beta chain) was retrieved from a study of blood T cell repertoires in COVID-19 (dated by TCRdb to the early 2020s). Study-level background: Samples from collaborators originated in the United States, Italy and Spain and spanned both the acute and convalescent phases of COVID-19. The prospective study material was composed of cDNA or gDNA derived from T cells, B-cell-depleted T cells, or PBMCs. Deeply sampled blood TCRbeta repertoires from subjects exposed to, actively infected with, or recovered from COVID-19 were included in the dataset. The repertoires were made available in a free public database intended to serve as a resource for research on the immune response to SARS-CoV-2. Samples came from the ongoing ImmuneRACE study (first 160 participants) plus 1,254 subjects from 6 global collaborators. Nearly every sample came with metadata listing a de-identified subject ID, COVID-19 status, age in years and sex. Where available, HLA class I and class II types were obtained from metadata supplied by the sample provider rather than from assay-based typing. What the study reported, not specific to this receptor: The amount of clinical and demographic metadata varied by source and participant and was provided uncurated.

Participants in the prospective study were enrolled through a virtual design, were aged about 18 to 90 years, and lived in roughly 24 United States geographic areas. In the prospective study, cohorts were assigned on the basis of participant-reported clinical history obtained from a screening survey and a study questionnaire. Recovered participants in ImmuneRACE Cohort 3 were defined as having two consecutive negative NP/OP PCR tests, clearance from a healthcare professional, or resolution of symptoms. In the prospective study, mobile phlebotomists collected whole blood, serum and a nasopharyngeal or oropharyngeal swab from each participant. Participants in the prospective study had the option to provide additional blood draws and questionnaires over an approximately 2-month period. Prospective study blood samples were shipped either frozen or at room temperature before DNA extraction. At the junction V is shortened by 2 bases and J by 3 bases, with 11 bases in between. CDR1 and CDR2 are read off the germline V gene (reference sequence) as GTSNPN and SVGIG. The CDR3 goes from the cysteine to the phenylalanine over 14 residues. The read is trimmed to its CDR3 DNA, 42 bases read in frame from base 1.

The immunoSEQ Assay, a bias-controlled multiplex PCR, was used to amplify TCRbeta CDR3 regions from genomic DNA. As for the authors' bioinformatics: The number of nucleated cells in each sample was estimated from the amplification of reference gene primers within the assay. Sequence reads were collapsed and filtered to measure the absolute abundance of every unique TCRbeta CDR3 rearrangement. Productive Simpson clonality was computed per sample as the square root of Simpson's diversity index over productive rearrangements. TCRdb retrieved this table from immuneACCESS and kept in-frame rearrangements only. Not all clones are present; in checked studies, unresolved V genes account for under half, and no reason is known for the remainder. The V and J calls and clone size are taken from that table; D and trimming were inferred from the DNA. This sample comprises about 250,000 clones, around nine tenths of them detected only once. The ten top clones hold approximately 1.7% of the sample.

Points on this clone: Its antigen has not been determined. The record has no base qualities; no much larger clone is one base away.

This clonotype was sampled from a woman aged 45-65 years who had recovered from COVID-19. This sequence uses TRBV30 and TRBJ2-1; perhaps TRBD2 is the D gene, with 6 bases matching. The sequenced material came from PBMCs or T cells enriched from blood (not recorded which). The CDR3 protein sequence reads: CAWSFSRDYNEQFF. The bases are TGTGCCTGGAGTTTCTCGCGGGACTACAATGAGCAGTTCTTC.